This T cell receptor beta chain was captured in a study of CD4 T cells in relation to SARS-CoV-2 and coronaviruses. Only in-frame clones appear in the TCRdb table, and some are missing; sequencing was by immunoSEQ multiplex PCR. This table holds about 68,000 clones, approximately 95% found once. Per germline, CDR1 LGHDT and CDR2 YNNKEL (reference sequence). The CDR3 runs 13 residues. V shed 3 bases and J shed 6 bases, with 8 bases lying between them. CD4+ T cells from unexposed donors were obtained before the COVID-19 pandemic (2011-2018). The sample consisted of naive CD4+ T cells from PBMCs. The subset was: naive CD4+ T cells isolated by negative enrichment. The receptor was derived from a human donor in good health. This chain connects TRBV3-1 (or the pseudogene TRBV3-2) to TRBJ2-2; possibly TRBD2 for D (6 bases). Here the CDR3 DNA reads TGTGCCAGCAGCCAGACTAGGGCCGGGGAGCTGTTTTTT. As protein: CASSQTRAGELFF.